This is a list of T cell receptor beta chains from one sample in a study of blood T cells in healthy people across ages. One entry per CDR3 protein, called by TCRdb with MiXCR from the 5' RACE reads. The sample carries 1.5 million to 1.9 million distinct CDR3 sequences, roughly two fifths recorded once. The sequenced sample was blood. The receptor set was obtained from a woman aged 18-30 years in good health. Each CDR3 is given with its conserved first and last residue. A D gene is named only where the DNA matches it firmly. Size is omitted from some rows. Given values are once, few, many or a class for expanded clones.

d_gene	len	j_gene	v_gene	abundance	CDR3nt	CDR3aa
TRBD2	14	TRBJ2-7	TRBV7-3	NA	TGTGCCAGCAGCTTGACGACTAGCTACAATGAGCAGTACTTC	CASSLTTSYNEQYF
NA	13	TRBJ2-2	TRBV7-9	few	TGTGCCAGCAGCTTAGTGACGAGCGGAGAGCTGTTTTTT	CASSLVTSGELFF
TRBD2	15	TRBJ2-1	TRBV10-3	NA	TGTGCCATCAGCCAACTAGCGGGAGTAAGCAATGAGCAGTTCTTC	CAISQLAGVSNEQFF
TRBD2	17	TRBJ2-7	TRBV29-1	NA	TGCAGCGTTGAACTAGCGGGGGAGGTGTGGTCCTACAATGAGCAGTACTTC	CSVELAGEVWSYNEQYF
NA	10	TRBJ1-1	TRBV29-1	NA	TGCAGCGTTGCCGAGGGTGAAGCTTTCTTT	CSVAEGEAFF
TRBD1	15	TRBJ2-5	TRBV18	few	TGTGCCAGCTCACCACGACAGGGGAAGCGCAATGAGCAGTACTTC	CASSPRQGKRNEQYF
NA	15	TRBJ2-7	TRBV11-2	few	TGTGCCAGCAGCTCGTGGAAGGGACACCCATACGAGCAGTACTTC	CASSSWKGHPYEQYF
NA	14	TRBJ1-1	TRBV29-1	NA	TGCAGCGTTGAGGAGGCCTCCACCTGGCCTGAAGCTTTCTTT	CSVEEASTWPEAFF
NA	14	TRBJ2-5	TRBV18	many	TGTGCCAGCTCACCATCCGGAGGCTCGGAGACCCAGTACTTC	CASSPSGGSETQYF
NA	8	TRBJ2-1	TRBV30	few	TGTGCCTGGAGTGAGCAGTTCTTC	CAWSEQFF
NA	13	TRBJ1-1	TRBV4-1	few	TGCGCCAGCAGCCAAGATCACAAATCTGAAGCTTTCTTT	CASSQDHKSEAFF
TRBD1	16	TRBJ1-2	TRBV7-9	NA	TGTGCCAGCAGCTTACCCACGGGACAGGGGAACTATGGCTACACCTTC	CASSLPTGQGNYGYTF
NA	13	TRBJ1-5	TRBV27	NA	TGTGCCAGCAGTGCCAGGGGAGATCAGCCCCAGCATTTT	CASSARGDQPQHF
NA	12	TRBJ1-1	TRBV10-3	NA	TGTGCCATCAGTGAGTGGGGAGCAGAAGCTTTCTTT	CAISEWGAEAFF
TRBD1	14	TRBJ2-1	TRBV27	NA	TGTGCCAGCAGTAAAAACAGGGGGCAGGGTGAGCAGTTCTTC	CASSKNRGQGEQFF
NA	15	TRBJ2-7	TRBV28	few	TGTGCCAGCAGGTCGGGACCCGGGGGCTATTACGAGCAGTACTTC	CASRSGPGGYYEQYF